The source of this T cell receptor beta chain is a study of Ad26.COV2.S vaccination and SARS-CoV-2 variants. In the case of this clone: Other DNA sequences within the sample encode an identical CDR3.

Treatment of the sample: around 19 received Ad26.COV2.S at low or high dose, single or two shots; about 5 received placebo; per-sample allocation not given. Sampling was performed 63 days after the first vaccine or placebo injection. The repertoire was sequenced with immunoSEQ multiplex PCR; TCRdb's copy has only in-frame clones and lacks some. This repertoire shows hundreds of thousands of clones, more than 70% found once; its top ten account for roughly 1.5%. This CDR3 region has 13 residues. Trimming took 0 bases from V and 3 from J, leaving 5 bases between them. Germline CDR1 and CDR2: LNHDA and SQIVND (reference sequence).

Sequencing used peripheral blood, obtained in a trial of Ad26.COV2.S vaccine versus placebo. The receptor was isolated from a person aged 18 to 59 who received the Ad26.COV2.S COVID-19 vaccine or a placebo. V is TRBV19 and J is TRBJ2-5, with D unresolved. The CDR3 DNA is TGTGCCAGTAGTATAGACGGCGAAGAGACCCAGTACTTC. It is translated as CASSIDGEETQYF. The variable domain in full, completed from reference TRBV19 and TRBJ2-5, reads DGGITQSPKYLFRKEGQNVTLSCEQNLNHDAMYWYRQDPGQGLRLIYYSQIVNDFQKGDIAEGYSVSREKKESFPLTVTSAQKNPTAFYLCASSIDGEETQYFGPGTRLLVL.